One and the same sample provided the 21 T cell receptor beta chains below, sequenced in a study of spatial heterogeneity in lung cancer. TCRdb used MiXCR to reprocess the 5' RACE reads, holding one entry per CDR3 protein. The sample lists roughly 10,000 distinct CDR3 sequences; approximately 6.3% were seen once. As for time point: sample taken at primary tumor resection. The source was PBMCs, collected at surgery. The receptor source for this set is a male donor with early-stage non-small cell lung cancer.

Relative to its sample, this clonotype is medium-sized. The chain couples TRBV6-4 to TRBJ2-2, with D hard to call. The CDR3 runs 13 residues. Per germline, CDR1 MRHNA and CDR2 SNTAGT. Trimming removed 3 bases at V and 2 bases at J, with 4 bases between. The CDR3 sequence: CASSETNTGELFF. The CDR3, as DNA: TGTGCCAGCAGTGAAACTAACACCGGGGAGCTGTTTTTT.

The V call is TRBV28, the J call TRBJ2-4; 7 bases map to TRBD2. Per germline, CDR1 MDHEN and CDR2 SYDVKM. The CDR3 consists of 13 residues. The V gene end was trimmed by 6 bases and the J gene end by 3 bases; junction bases not matched to a gene: 2. The CDR3 protein is CASSREVKNIQYF. CDR3 DNA: TGTGCCAGCAGCCGGGAGGTCAAAAACATTCAGTACTTC.

This clonotype was seen at least ten times. The chain combines TRBV20-1 with TRBJ2-1; TRBD2 agrees at 8 bases. Germline V gene lookup returns CDR1 DFQATT and CDR2 SNEGSKA (reference sequence). The CDR3 has 15 amino acids. V trimming: 6 bases; J trimming: 0 bases; junction bases outside the gene matches: 7. The chain's CDR3 is CSAMRREDSYNEQFF. The CDR3 coding sequence is TGCAGTGCCATGAGGCGGGAGGACTCCTACAATGAGCAGTTCTTC.

This clonotype was detected ten times or more. V is TRBV9 and J is TRBJ2-1, with a weak D call TRBD2 (5 bases). CDR1 and CDR2 from the germline V gene are SGDLS and YYNGEE. Trimming stripped 0 bases from V and 10 bases from J, with 11 bases between. CDR3 length: 13 residues. The CDR3 sequence: CASSVDRTGEQFF. CDR3 DNA: TGTGCCAGCAGCGTAGATAGGACTGGCGAGCAGTTCTTC.

The chain couples TRBV6-5 to TRBJ2-7, with TRBD2 matching over 15 bases. Germline assignment: CDR1 MNHEY and CDR2 SVGAGI. The CDR3 sequence is 17 residues long. With 2 bases clipped from V and 3 bases from J, the junction kept 5 bases outside the gene matches. CDR3 loop: CASSYGLAGGFGYEQYF. As DNA, the CDR3 is TGTGCCAGCAGTTACGGACTAGCGGGAGGGTTTGGCTACGAGCAGTACTTC.

This clonotype was counted at least ten times. This chain links TRBV5-1 with TRBJ2-7; D may correspond to TRBD1 or TRBD2 (5 bases each). This CDR3 contains 13 residues. V was shortened by 7 bases and J by 3 bases, with 14 bases between the two germline ends. In germline, CDR1 is SGHRS, CDR2 YFSETQ. CDR3 in amino acids: CASAGASVYEQYF. CDR3 in DNA: TGCGCCAGCGCCGGGGCCTCAGTCTACGAGCAGTACTTC.

This clonotype has at least ten counts. The V call is TRBV7-8, the J call TRBJ2-6, with D uncertain. The CDR3 sequence is 16 residues long. Germline V gene lookup returns CDR1 SGHVS and CDR2 FQNEAQ. V was shortened by 2 bases and J by 2 bases, with 10 bases between the two germline ends. The CDR3 DNA reads TGTGCCAGCAGCTTATCGGACCCCACTGGGGCCAACGTCCTGACTTTC. Protein sequence: CASSLSDPTGANVLTF.

This clonotype was picked up many times. The rearrangement links TRBV3-1 to TRBJ2-7; D uncertain. The germline gives CDR1 LGHDT, CDR2 YNNKEL (reference sequence). The V end was cut by 0 bases, the J end by 3 bases, with 12 bases between. The length of the CDR3 is 15 residues. Here the CDR3 DNA reads TGTGCCAGCAGCCAAGACCGATCCGGCCTCTACGAGCAGTACTTC. It translates to CASSQDRSGLYEQYF.

This clonotype has a count of ten or more. The chain links TRBV28 to TRBJ2-7; the D gene is possibly TRBD2 (6 bases). Trimming shortened V by 3 bases and J by 3 bases, and 12 bases separated the two germline ends. Per germline, CDR1 MDHEN and CDR2 SYDVKM. The CDR3 has 14 residues. The CDR3 coding sequence is TGTGCCAGCAGTTTCCGCGGGGACGTCTACGAGCAGTACTTC. It codes for CASSFRGDVYEQYF.

This clonotype was observed many times. The chain uses TRBV3-1 and TRBJ2-7; tentatively, D is TRBD1 (5 bases). Trimming removed 1 base from V and 5 bases from J, with 9 bases in between. Germline V CDR1 and CDR2: LGHDT, YNNKEL (reference sequence). The CDR3 consists of 13 residues. DNA of the CDR3: TGTGCCAGCAGCCAAGCCAGGGCCCACGAGCAGTACTTC. Residues: CASSQARAHEQYF.

This clonotype was seen more than once but under ten times. The rearrangement uses TRBV19 and TRBJ2-5, with 14 bases matching TRBD2. The CDR3 length is 17 residues. Germline lookup yields CDR1 LNHDA and CDR2 SQIVND (reference sequence). V lost 6 bases to trimming and J lost 2 bases; unmatched junction nucleotides: 8. The CDR3 sequence: CASSQPRLAGGQETQYF. CDR3 coding DNA: TGTGCCAGTAGCCAACCGCGACTAGCGGGAGGGCAAGAGACCCAGTACTTC.

This clonotype has ten or more counts. The chain uses TRBV2 and TRBJ2-5, with D perhaps matching TRBD1 (7 bases). CDR1 is SNHLY, CDR2 FYNNEI, per germline. The CDR3 consists of 14 residues. Trimming took off 5 bases at V and 2 bases at J, with 12 bases between the two ends. The CDR3 is CASSLQGRQETQYF. In nucleotides, the CDR3 is TGTGCCAGCAGTTTACAGGGGAGGCAAGAGACCCAGTACTTC. Drawing the rest from reference TRBV2 and TRBJ2-5, the complete variable domain is EPEVTQTPSHQVTQMGQEVILRCVPISNHLYFYWYRQILGQKVEFLVSFYNNEISEKSEIFDDQFSVERPDGSNFTLKIRSTKLEDSAMYFCASSLQGRQETQYFGPGTRLLVL.

This clonotype occurred many times. The chain joins TRBV7-7 to TRBJ2-2; 8 bases are a match to TRBD2. Per germline, CDR1 SSHAT and CDR2 FNYEAQ (reference sequence). The CDR3 totals 14 residues. V lost 8 bases and J lost 6; bases outside the gene matches: 8. CDR3 in DNA: TGTGCCAGCCGTCCGACGGGGGGGGCCGGGGAGCTGTTTTTT. Encoded protein: CASRPTGGAGELFF.

By share, this clonotype ranks as medium-sized. The V call is TRBV4-1, the J call TRBJ2-1, with 8 bases lining up with TRBD1. V shed 2 bases, J shed 8 bases, and the junction held 5 bases outside the gene matches. Per germline, CDR1 MGHRA and CDR2 YSYEKL. The CDR3 has 14 amino acids. CDR3 DNA sequence: TGCGCCAGCAGCCAACGGACAGGGCTTTATGAGCAGTTCTTC. Translated, it gives CASSQRTGLYEQFF.

The genes are TRBV10-1 and TRBJ2-3; D is perhaps TRBD2 (5 bases). V dropped 5 bases and J dropped 2 bases, with 8 bases sitting between them. CDR1 WNHNN and CDR2 SYGVQD come from the germline V gene (reference sequence). CDR3 size: 13 residues. The CDR3 DNA reads as TGCGCCAGCAGTCAAGCGGACACAGATACGCAGTATTTT. Its protein is CASSQADTDTQYF.

In this sample, this clonotype turned up many times. The chain combines TRBV27 with TRBJ1-5; a weak D match, TRBD1 (5 bases). Deletions cut 6 bases from V and 0 bases from J, with 15 bases between. CDR3 length: 16 residues. The germline gives CDR1 MNHEY, CDR2 SMNVEV (reference sequence). The CDR3 nucleotides are TGTGCCAGCAGCCCGCGACAGTCGCGTAGCAATCAGCCCCAGCATTTT. Its protein is CASSPRQSRSNQPQHF.

The chain combines TRBV2 with TRBJ2-5, with D perhaps matching TRBD2 (6 bases). The CDR3 has 12 amino acids. Germline V lookup: CDR1 SNHLY, CDR2 FYNNEI. The V end was cut by 3 bases, the J end by 9 bases, with 11 bases between. CDR3 in DNA: TGTGCCAGCAGTGAGCGGGATGGGGCCCAGTACTTC. Encoded protein: CASSERDGAQYF. The full variable domain, its missing parts supplied by reference TRBV2 and TRBJ2-5, is EPEVTQTPSHQVTQMGQEVILRCVPISNHLYFYWYRQILGQKVEFLVSFYNNEISEKSEIFDDQFSVERPDGSNFTLKIRSTKLEDSAMYFCASSERDGAQYFGPGTRLLVL.

Within the sample, this clonotype is medium-sized. V and J are TRBV12-3 or TRBV12-4 and TRBJ2-2; D is uncertain. V was clipped by 6 bases and J by 6 bases, with 11 bases between them. The CDR3 has 13 amino acids. CDR3 in amino acids: CASSLGPAGELFF. DNA for the CDR3: TGTGCCAGCAGCCTCGGACCAGCCGGGGAGCTGTTTTTT.

This clonotype was observed many times. For the CDR3, the DNA is TGCAGCGTTACCATGGGGGGGTCCTACGAGCAGTACTTC. Translated, it gives CSVTMGGSYEQYF. The rearrangement links TRBV29-1 to TRBJ2-7; TRBD2 matches at 7 bases. The V gene's germline CDR1 is SQVTM and CDR2 ANQGSEA. With 5 bases clipped from V and 1 base from J, the junction kept 5 bases outside the gene matches. This CDR3 has 13 residues.

This clonotype is termed medium-sized. The CDR3 nucleotides read TGTGCCAGCAGTGTACTAGCGGGGATCATAAACATTCAGTACTTC. Amino acid sequence: CASSVLAGIINIQYF. V gene TRBV2 combines with J gene TRBJ2-4; TRBD2 matches at 10 bases. Germline lookup yields CDR1 SNHLY and CDR2 FYNNEI. V lost 4 bases, J lost 6 bases, and 6 bases stayed unmatched. This CDR3 has 15 amino acids.

This clonotype was detected ten times or more. DNA of the CDR3: TGCAGTGCTAGTGGGCTTTCCACGCACGAGCAGTACTTC. The encoded protein is CSASGLSTHEQYF. The chain uses TRBV20-1 and TRBJ2-7, with D uncertain. Germline V gives CDR1 DFQATT, CDR2 SNEGSKA (reference sequence). The CDR3 runs 13 residues. V was clipped by 3 bases and J by 5 bases, with 14 bases between them.